This TCR beta chain is from a study of cytomegalovirus exposure and HLA in healthy donors. PCR employed 60 Vbeta and 13 Jbeta primers. Libraries were prepared by immunoSEQ multiplex PCR; TCRdb keeps only in-frame clonotypes and omits some of them. The sample carries approximately 82,000 clones, 70% to 75% recorded once. Notes on the study in general: DRB1 showed the most TCR associations and HLA-C the fewest in a later analysis, as rates varied by HLA locus. Among donors in an Asian-associated ancestry cluster, a later analysis reportedly found fewer N-insertions than the roughly 670-donor mean. TCR beta V- and J-gene trimming, according to a later analysis, was linked to a missense DCLRE1C variant.

This clone has just a few counts. The antigen remains unidentified. The CDR3 runs to 15 residues. CDR1 and CDR2 (germline): MNHEY, SVGAGI. V dropped 5 bases and J dropped 4; count of bases not matched to a gene: 5. The receptor was isolated from a woman in her fifties or sixties in good health and CMV-seropositive. Sequencing was done on a sample of PBMCs. J is TRBJ1-2 and V is TRBV6-5; 12 nucleotides match TRBD1. The CDR3 is CASSLGTGGVYGYTF. Here the CDR3 DNA reads TGTGCCAGCAGTCTCGGGACAGGGGGCGTCTATGGCTACACCTTC.